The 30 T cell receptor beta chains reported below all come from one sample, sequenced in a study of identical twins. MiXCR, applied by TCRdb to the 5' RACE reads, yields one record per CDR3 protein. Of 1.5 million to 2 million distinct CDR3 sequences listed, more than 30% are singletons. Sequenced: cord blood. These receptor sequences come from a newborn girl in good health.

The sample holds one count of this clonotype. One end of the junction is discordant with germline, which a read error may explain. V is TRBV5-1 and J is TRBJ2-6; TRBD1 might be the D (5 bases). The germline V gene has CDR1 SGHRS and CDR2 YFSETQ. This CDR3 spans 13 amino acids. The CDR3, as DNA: TGCGCCAGCAGCCCCTCTGGGGCCAACGCCCTGACTTTC. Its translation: CASSPSGANALTF.

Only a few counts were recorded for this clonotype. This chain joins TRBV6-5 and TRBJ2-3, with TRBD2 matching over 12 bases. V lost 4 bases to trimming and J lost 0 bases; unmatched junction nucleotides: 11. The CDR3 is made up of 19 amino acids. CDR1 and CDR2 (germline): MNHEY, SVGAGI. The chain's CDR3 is CASSFLTSGRRTSTDTQYF. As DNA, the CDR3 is TGTGCCAGCAGTTTCCTGACTAGCGGGAGACGGACCAGCACAGATACGCAGTATTTT.

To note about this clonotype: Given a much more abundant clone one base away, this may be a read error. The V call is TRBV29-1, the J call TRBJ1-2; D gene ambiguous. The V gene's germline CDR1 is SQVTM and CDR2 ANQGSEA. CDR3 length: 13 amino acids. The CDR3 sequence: CSVKDMADYGYTF. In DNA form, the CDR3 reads TGCAGCGTTAAAGATATGGCAGATTATGGCTACACCTTC.

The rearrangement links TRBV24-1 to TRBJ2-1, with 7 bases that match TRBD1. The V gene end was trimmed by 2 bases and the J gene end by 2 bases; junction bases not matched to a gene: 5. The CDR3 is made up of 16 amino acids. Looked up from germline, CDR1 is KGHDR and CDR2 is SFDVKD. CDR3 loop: CATSDYRDSPYNEQFF. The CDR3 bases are TGTGCCACCAGTGATTATCGGGACAGTCCCTACAATGAGCAGTTCTTC.

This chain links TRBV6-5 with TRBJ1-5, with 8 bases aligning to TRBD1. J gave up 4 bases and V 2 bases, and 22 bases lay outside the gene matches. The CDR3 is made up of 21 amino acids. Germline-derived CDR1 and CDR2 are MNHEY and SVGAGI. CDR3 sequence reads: CASSYPKQGVRYVVPNQPQHF. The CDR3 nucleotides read TGTGCCAGCAGTTACCCTAAACAGGGGGTTCGTTACGTTGTCCCGAATCAGCCCCAGCATTTT.

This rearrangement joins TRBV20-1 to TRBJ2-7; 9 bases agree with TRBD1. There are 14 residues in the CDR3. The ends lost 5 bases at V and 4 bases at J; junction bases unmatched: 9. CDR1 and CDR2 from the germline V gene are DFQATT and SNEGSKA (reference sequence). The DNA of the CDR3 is TGCAGTGCTCTCCGGGACAGGGCCATATACGAGCAGTACTTC. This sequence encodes CSALRDRAIYEQYF.

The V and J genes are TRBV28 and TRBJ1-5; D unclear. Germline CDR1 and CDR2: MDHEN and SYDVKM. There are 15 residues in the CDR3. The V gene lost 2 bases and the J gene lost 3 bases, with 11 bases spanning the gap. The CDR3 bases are TGTGCCAGCAGTTTACGTCGGGCACTCAATCAGCCCCAGCATTTT. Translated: CASSLRRALNQPQHF.

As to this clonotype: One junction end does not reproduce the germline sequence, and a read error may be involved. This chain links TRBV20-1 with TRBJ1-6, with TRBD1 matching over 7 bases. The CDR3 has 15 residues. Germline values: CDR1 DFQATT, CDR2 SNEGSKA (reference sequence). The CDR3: CSATRGQSYNTPLHF. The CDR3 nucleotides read TGCAGTGCGACGAGGGGACAGTCTTATAATACACCCCTCCACTTT.

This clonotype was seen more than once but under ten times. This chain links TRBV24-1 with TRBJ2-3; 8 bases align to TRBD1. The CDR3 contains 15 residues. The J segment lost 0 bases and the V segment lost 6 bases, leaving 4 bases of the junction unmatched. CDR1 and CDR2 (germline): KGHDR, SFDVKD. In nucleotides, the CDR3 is TGTGCCACCAGTAAAAGGACAGGGAGCACAGATACGCAGTATTTT. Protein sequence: CATSKRTGSTDTQYF.

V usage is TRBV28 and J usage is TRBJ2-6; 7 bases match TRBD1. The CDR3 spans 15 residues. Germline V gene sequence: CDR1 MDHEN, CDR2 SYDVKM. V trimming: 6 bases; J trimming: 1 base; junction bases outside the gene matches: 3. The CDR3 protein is CASRLTGSGANVLTF. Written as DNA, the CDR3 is TGTGCCAGCAGACTGACAGGGTCTGGGGCCAACGTCCTGACTTTC.

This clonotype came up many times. In nucleotides, the CDR3 is TGTGCCAGCAGTTACTCCCCCCTTAGCACAGATACGCAGTATTTT. It encodes CASSYSPLSTDTQYF. V is TRBV6-5 and J is TRBJ2-3; D is uncertain. The CDR3 loop spans 15 amino acids. Trimming shortened V by 0 bases and J by 0 bases, and 7 bases separated the two germline ends. CDR1 and CDR2 from the germline V gene are MNHEY and SVGAGI.

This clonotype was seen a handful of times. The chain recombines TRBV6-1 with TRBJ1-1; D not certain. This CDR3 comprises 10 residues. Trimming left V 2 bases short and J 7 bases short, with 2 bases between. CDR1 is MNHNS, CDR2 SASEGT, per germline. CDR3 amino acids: CASSEFEAFF. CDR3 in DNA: TGTGCCAGCAGTGAATTTGAAGCTTTCTTT.

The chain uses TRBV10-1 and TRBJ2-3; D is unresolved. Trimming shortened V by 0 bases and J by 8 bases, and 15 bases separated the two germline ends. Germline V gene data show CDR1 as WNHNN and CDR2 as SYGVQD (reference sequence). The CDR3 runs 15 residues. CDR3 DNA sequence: TGCGCCAGCAGTGAGTCCATCGGCGTCCCCGGTACGCAGTATTTT. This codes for CASSESIGVPGTQYF.

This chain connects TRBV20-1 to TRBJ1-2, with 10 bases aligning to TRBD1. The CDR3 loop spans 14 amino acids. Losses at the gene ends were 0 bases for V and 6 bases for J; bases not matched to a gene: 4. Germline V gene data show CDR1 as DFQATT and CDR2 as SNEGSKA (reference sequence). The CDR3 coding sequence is TGCAGTGCTAGAGATAGGGGGACAGGGGATGGCTACACCTTC. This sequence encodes CSARDRGTGDGYTF.

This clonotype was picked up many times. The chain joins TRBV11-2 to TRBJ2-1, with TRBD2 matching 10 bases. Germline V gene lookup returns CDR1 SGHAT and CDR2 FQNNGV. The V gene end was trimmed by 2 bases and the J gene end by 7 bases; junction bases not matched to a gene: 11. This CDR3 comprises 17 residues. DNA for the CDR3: TGTGCCAGCAGCTTACGTAGGCTAGCGGGGGCCTTTAATGAGCAGTTCTTC. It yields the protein CASSLRRLAGAFNEQFF.

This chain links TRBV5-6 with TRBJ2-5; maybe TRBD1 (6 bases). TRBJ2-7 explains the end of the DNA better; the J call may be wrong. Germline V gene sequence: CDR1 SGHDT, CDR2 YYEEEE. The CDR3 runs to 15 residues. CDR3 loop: CASSPRQVGVYEQYF. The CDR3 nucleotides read TGTGCCAGCAGCCCCCGACAGGTAGGGGTCTACGAGCAGTACTTC.

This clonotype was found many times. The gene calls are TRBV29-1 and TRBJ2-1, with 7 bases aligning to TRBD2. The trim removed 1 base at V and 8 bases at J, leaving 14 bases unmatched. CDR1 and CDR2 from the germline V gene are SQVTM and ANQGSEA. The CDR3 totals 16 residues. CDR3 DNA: TGCAGCGTTGAAGGCACCGAAAGCGGGGAAAATCATGAGCAGTTCTTC. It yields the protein CSVEGTESGENHEQFF.

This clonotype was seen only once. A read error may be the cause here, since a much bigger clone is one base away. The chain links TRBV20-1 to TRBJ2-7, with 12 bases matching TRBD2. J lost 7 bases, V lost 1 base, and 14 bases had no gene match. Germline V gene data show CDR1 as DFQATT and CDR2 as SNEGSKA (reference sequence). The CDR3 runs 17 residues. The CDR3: CSARVKTSGSSYNEQYF. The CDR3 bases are TGCAGTGCTAGAGTAAAGACTAGCGGGAGCTCCTACAATGAGCAGTACTTC.

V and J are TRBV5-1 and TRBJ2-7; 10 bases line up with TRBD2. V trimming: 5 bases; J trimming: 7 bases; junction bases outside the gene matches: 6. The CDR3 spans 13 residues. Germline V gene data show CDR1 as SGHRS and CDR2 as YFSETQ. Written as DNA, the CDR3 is TGCGCCAGCAGGAGGGATAGCGGGAGGGAGCAGTACTTC. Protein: CASRRDSGREQYF.

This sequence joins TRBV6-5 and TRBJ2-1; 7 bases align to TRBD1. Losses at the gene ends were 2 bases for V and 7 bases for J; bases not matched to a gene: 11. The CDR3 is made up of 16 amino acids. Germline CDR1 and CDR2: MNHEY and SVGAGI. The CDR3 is CASSYARQGKRNEQFF. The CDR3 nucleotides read TGTGCCAGCAGTTACGCCCGACAGGGAAAGAGGAATGAGCAGTTCTTC.

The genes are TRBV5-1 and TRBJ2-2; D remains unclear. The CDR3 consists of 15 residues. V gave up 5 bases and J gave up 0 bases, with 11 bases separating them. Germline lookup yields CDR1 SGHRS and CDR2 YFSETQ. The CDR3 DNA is TGCGCCAGCAGGCTTTATAGGGCGAACACCGGGGAGCTGTTTTTT. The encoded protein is CASRLYRANTGELFF.

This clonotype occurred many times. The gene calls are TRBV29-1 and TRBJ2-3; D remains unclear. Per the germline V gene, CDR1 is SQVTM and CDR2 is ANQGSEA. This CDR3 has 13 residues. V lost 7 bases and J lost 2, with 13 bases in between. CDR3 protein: CSAPPNPTDTQYF. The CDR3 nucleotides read TGCAGCGCCCCCCCGAACCCCACAGATACGCAGTATTTT.

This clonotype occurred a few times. The CDR3: CASSTIVRRLRTEQNYGYTF. Written as DNA, the CDR3 is TGTGCCAGCAGCACGATCGTTCGAAGGCTTAGAACGGAACAAAACTATGGCTACACCTTC. V gene TRBV6-1 combines with J gene TRBJ1-2; no firm D call. Germline CDR1 is MNHNS and CDR2 is SASEGT. The CDR3 sequence is 20 residues long. V was shortened by 6 bases and J by 2 bases, with 31 bases between the two germline ends.

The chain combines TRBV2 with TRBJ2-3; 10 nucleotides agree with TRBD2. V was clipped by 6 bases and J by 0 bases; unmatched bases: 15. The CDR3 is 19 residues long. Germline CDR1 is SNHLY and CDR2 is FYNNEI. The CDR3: CASRVSLAGAYSSTDTQYF. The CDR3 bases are TGTGCCAGCAGGGTCTCCCTAGCGGGGGCCTATTCTAGCACAGATACGCAGTATTTT.

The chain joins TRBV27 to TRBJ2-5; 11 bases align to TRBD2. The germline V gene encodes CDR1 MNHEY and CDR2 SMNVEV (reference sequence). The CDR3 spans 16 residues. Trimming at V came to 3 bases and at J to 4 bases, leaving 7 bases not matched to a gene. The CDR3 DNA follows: TGTGCCAGCAGTTTTCAGGGACTAGCGGTAGGAGAGACCCAGTACTTC. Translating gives CASSFQGLAVGETQYF.

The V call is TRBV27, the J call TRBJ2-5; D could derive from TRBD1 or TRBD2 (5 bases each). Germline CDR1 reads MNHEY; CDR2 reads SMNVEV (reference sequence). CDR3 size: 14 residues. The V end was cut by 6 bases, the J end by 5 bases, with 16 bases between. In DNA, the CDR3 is TGTGCCAGCAGCTTAATAGGGACGGTTGAGACCCAGTACTTC. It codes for CASSLIGTVETQYF.

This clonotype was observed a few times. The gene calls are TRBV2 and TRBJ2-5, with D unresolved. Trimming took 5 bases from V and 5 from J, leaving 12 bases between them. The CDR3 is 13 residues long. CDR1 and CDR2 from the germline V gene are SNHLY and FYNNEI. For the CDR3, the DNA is TGTGCCAGCAGTTCTAACGTTGGGGAGACCCAGTACTTC. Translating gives CASSSNVGETQYF.

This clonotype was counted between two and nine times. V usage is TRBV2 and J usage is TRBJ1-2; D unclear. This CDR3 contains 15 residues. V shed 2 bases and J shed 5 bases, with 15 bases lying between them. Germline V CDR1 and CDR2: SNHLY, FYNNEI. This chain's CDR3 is CASSEQGKVEYGYTF. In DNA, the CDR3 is TGTGCCAGCAGTGAACAAGGGAAGGTAGAGTATGGCTACACCTTC.

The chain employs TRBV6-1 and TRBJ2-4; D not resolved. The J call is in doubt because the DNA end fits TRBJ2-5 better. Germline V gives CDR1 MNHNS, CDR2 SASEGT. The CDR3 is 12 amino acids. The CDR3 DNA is TGTGCCAGCAGGATGGGCAAGGAGACCCAGTACTTC. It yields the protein CASRMGKETQYF.

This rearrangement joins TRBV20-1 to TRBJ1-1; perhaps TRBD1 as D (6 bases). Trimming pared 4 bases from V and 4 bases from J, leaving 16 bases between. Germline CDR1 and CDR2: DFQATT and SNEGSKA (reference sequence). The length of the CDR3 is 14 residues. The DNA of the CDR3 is TGCAGTGCTACCGCAAGGGGGTCGGGCACTGAAGCTTTCTTT. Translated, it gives CSATARGSGTEAFF.